The clone carrying this T cell receptor beta chain was counted a few times. RNA transcripts provided the source from which TCR beta CDR3 regions were amplified. A first-round RT-PCR of the TCR CDR3 used the HTBI primer set. Each CDR3 protein is one row after TCRdb ran MiXCR on the multiplex PCR reads. Among some 600,000 distinct CDR3 sequences, roughly 13% were seen once, and the ten largest hold less than 6%. The PBMCs studied were ones that came from about 10 ml fresh peripheral blood. The sample comes from a study of T cells in Graves' hyperthyroidism and ophthalmopathy. Input material: blood. The source is a woman aged 25 to 39 with Graves' hyperthyroidism that later progressed to Graves' ophthalmopathy.

CDR3 nucleotide sequence: TGTGCCAGCAGCGCCCCAGAGGCAGATACGCAGTATTTT. It yields the protein CASSAPEADTQYF. V gene TRBV5-6 combines with J gene TRBJ2-3; D not certain. CDR3 size: 13 residues. V shed 4 bases and J shed 4 bases, with 10 bases lying between them. CDR1 SGHDT and CDR2 YYEEEE come from the germline V gene.